This T cell receptor (beta chain) was retrieved from a study of blood T cell repertoires in COVID-19. This CDR3 contains 13 residues. Germline V gene sequence: CDR1 ENHRY, CDR2 SYGVKD. V was cut by 5 bases and J by 5 bases, with 10 bases left in between. Profiling relied on immunoSEQ multiplex PCR, and the TCRdb table lists in-frame clones only, not all of them. Here the sample spans about 60,000 clones, about 86% being singletons. The chain is built from TRBV10-3 and TRBJ2-1, with TRBD2 as a possible D gene (5 bases). This TCR was recovered from a woman older than 75 with active COVID-19. Sequencing was performed on peripheral blood. The CDR3 DNA reads TGTGCCATCAGTCGGACGGGAAACAATGAGCAGTTCTTC. Its translation is CAISRTGNNEQFF.